This note documents a single TCR beta chain sequence. The source of the sample is a study of patients and donors after allogeneic stem cell transplantation. From the RT-PCR reads, TCRdb called clonotypes with MiXCR, one entry per CDR3 protein. The table records about 210,000 distinct CDR3 sequences, 35% to 45% of them present only once. Specimen: blood, either unsorted or a sorted T cell fraction (not recorded which). The receptor's source is a human donor who was either an allogeneic HSCT recipient or a stem cell or donor lymphocyte infusion donor (not recorded which). It is not recorded whose cells these are; they may come from a transplant donor.

In DNA, the CDR3 is TGCGCCAGCAGCCAAGATGGACAGGGCGGCACTGAAGCTTTCTTT. Translated: CASSQDGQGGTEAFF. The V call is TRBV4-3, the J call TRBJ1-1, with 8 nucleotides matching TRBD1. J lost 4 bases, V lost 0 bases, and 4 bases had no gene match. The CDR3 contains 15 residues. Germline CDR1 and CDR2: LGHNA and YSLEER.